The next 29 T cell receptor beta chains were all read from a single sample in a study of blood T cell repertoires in COVID-19. Profiled with immunoSEQ multiplex PCR; TCRdb holds only in-frame clones, not every one. The sample includes around 250,000 clones, about 83% of them seen just once. Material: peripheral blood. Source of these receptors: a man aged 35 to 55 with active or convalescent COVID-19.

The chain is built from TRBV19 and TRBJ1-2, with TRBD1 matching over 9 bases. V shed 5 bases, J shed 4 bases, and the junction held 11 bases outside the gene matches. The germline gives CDR1 LNHDA, CDR2 SQIVND (reference sequence). This CDR3 is 16 amino acids long. The CDR3 DNA is TGTGCCAGTAGTTCCGGCGGGACAGGGATATCCTATGGCTACACCTTC. This codes for CASSSGGTGISYGYTF.

This rearrangement joins TRBV5-1 to TRBJ2-5, with TRBD1 identical over 10 bases. V dropped 3 bases and J dropped 5; count of bases not matched to a gene: 7. The germline V gene encodes CDR1 SGHRS and CDR2 YFSETQ. The CDR3 loop spans 15 amino acids. The CDR3 protein is CASSSLTGGGETQYF. In DNA form, the CDR3 reads TGCGCCAGCAGCTCACTGACAGGGGGCGGGGAGACCCAGTACTTC.

The V call is TRBV11-2, the J call TRBJ1-2, with D unresolved. This CDR3 spans 14 amino acids. The germline CDR1 and CDR2 sequences are SGHAT and FQNNGV. The germline V and J ends were trimmed by 1 base and 10 bases, with 16 bases remaining between them. This CDR3 reads CASSLGSQPGDYTF. DNA of the CDR3: TGTGCCAGCAGCTTAGGGTCGCAGCCCGGGGACTACACCTTC.

V usage is TRBV12-3 or TRBV12-4 and J usage is TRBJ1-1, with 8 nucleotides matching TRBD1. J gave up 8 bases and V 10 bases, and 12 bases lay outside the gene matches. The CDR3 runs to 13 residues. The CDR3 region has the DNA TGTGCCAACTCAGGGGGCGCGTTCGGCGAAGCTTTCTTT. Protein: CANSGGAFGEAFF.

A few counts support this clone. This chain connects TRBV7-8 to TRBJ2-7; D may be TRBD2 (6 bases). This CDR3 contains 16 residues. Trimming stripped 5 bases from V and 5 bases from J, with 22 bases between. Germline V gene data show CDR1 as SGHVS and CDR2 as FQNEAQ. CDR3 DNA sequence: TGTGCCAGCAGCCTGGGGGTGGGACTCATCCAAAACGAGCAGTACTTC. Amino acids: CASSLGVGLIQNEQYF.

The J gene is TRBJ1-1, the V gene TRBV7-2, with 9 bases aligning to TRBD1. This CDR3 is 16 amino acids long. CDR1 is SGHTA, CDR2 FQGNSA, per germline. J lost 3 bases, V lost 3 bases, and 8 bases had no gene match. The CDR3 DNA sequence: TGTGCCAGCAGCTTGGGACAGGGTGGTGGTTACACTGAAGCTTTCTTT. Amino acid sequence: CASSLGQGGGYTEAFF.

The V gene is TRBV7-8, the J gene TRBJ1-4; TRBD1 might be the D (6 bases). CDR1 is SGHVS, CDR2 FQNEAQ, per germline. Trimming removed 5 bases from V and 5 bases from J, with 18 bases in between. This CDR3 is built from 16 residues. The CDR3 reads CASSPQRQVKNEKLFF. CDR3 nucleotide sequence: TGTGCCAGCAGCCCCCAAAGACAGGTTAAAAATGAAAAACTGTTTTTT.

The chain combines TRBV5-1 with TRBJ1-4, with TRBD1 identical over 10 bases. Germline V lookup: CDR1 SGHRS, CDR2 YFSETQ. This CDR3 has 16 amino acids. Trimming removed 0 bases from V and 4 bases from J; junction bases left unmatched: 3. CDR3 nucleotide sequence: TGCGCCAGCAGCTTGGTCAGGGACAGGGGTAATGAAAAACTGTTTTTT. Translating it yields CASSLVRDRGNEKLFF. The full variable domain, its missing parts supplied by reference TRBV5-1 and TRBJ1-4, is KAGVTQTPRYLIKTRGQQVTLSCSPISGHRSVSWYQQTPGQGLQFLFEYFSETQRNKGNFPGRFSGRQFSNSRSEMNVSTLELGDSALYLCASSLVRDRGNEKLFFGSGTQLSVL.

This clone was observed once. CDR3 in DNA: TGTGCCTGGTCCCTTTCGGGGATCTATGGCTACACCTTC. Protein: CAWSLSGIYGYTF. The chain links TRBV30 to TRBJ1-2; D remains ambiguous. In germline, CDR1 is GTSNPN, CDR2 SVGIG (reference sequence). The CDR3 is made up of 13 amino acids. Trimming shortened V by 5 bases and J by 4 bases, and 14 bases separated the two germline ends.

This clone was detected only once. V and J are TRBV5-1 and TRBJ1-1; D ambiguous. This CDR3 contains 14 residues. V was trimmed by 0 bases and J by 11 bases, leaving 17 bases between them. Germline values: CDR1 SGHRS, CDR2 YFSETQ. The CDR3 sequence: CASSLEGGVQKAFF. CDR3 DNA: TGCGCCAGCAGCTTGGAAGGCGGAGTTCAGAAGGCTTTCTTT.

The rearrangement links TRBV7-2 to TRBJ2-7, with 8 bases matching TRBD1. The CDR3 sequence is 15 residues long. V was clipped by 5 bases and J by 5 bases; unmatched bases: 11. Germline CDR1 is SGHTA and CDR2 is FQGNSA. The CDR3 spells CASSTKQGARDEQYF. In DNA form, the CDR3 reads TGTGCCAGCAGCACAAAGCAGGGGGCGCGGGACGAGCAGTACTTC.

The rearrangement links TRBV4-2 to TRBJ1-2, with D tentatively TRBD1 (5 bases). Germline assignment: CDR1 LGHNA and CDR2 YNFKEQ. The CDR3 is 17 residues long. Deletions cut 4 bases from V and 4 bases from J, with 22 bases between. The CDR3: CASSPIAGTVDFYGYTF. The CDR3 coding sequence is TGTGCCAGCAGCCCTATAGCGGGGACCGTCGATTTCTATGGCTACACCTTC.

The V call is TRBV30, the J call TRBJ1-6; 7 nucleotides match TRBD1. This CDR3 region has 17 residues. CDR1 is GTSNPN and CDR2 is SVGIG in the germline V gene (reference sequence). The junction had 14 bases not matched to a gene; V was cut back by 1 base and J by 8 bases. CDR3 coding DNA: TGTGCCTGGAGTGCATACCCGACAGGGAGGAATTATTCACCCCTCCACTTT. It translates to CAWSAYPTGRNYSPLHF.

V gene TRBV18 combines with J gene TRBJ1-2, with 8 bases identical to TRBD1. Trimming at V came to 3 bases and at J to 8 bases, leaving 14 bases not matched to a gene. Germline V gene sequence: CDR1 KGHSH, CDR2 LQKENI. CDR3 length: 16 amino acids. The DNA of the CDR3 is TGTGCCAGCTCACCGATGCCAGGGGGCGATATGCCCGGCTACACCTTC. This gives the protein CASSPMPGGDMPGYTF.

This clone was seen a single time. CDR3 DNA: TGTGCCAGCAGGTGGCAGGGGGGTTATAATTCACCCCTCCACTTT. Translating it yields CASRWQGGYNSPLHF. The V gene is TRBV28, the J gene TRBJ1-6; 7 nucleotides agree with TRBD1. Germline V lookup: CDR1 MDHEN, CDR2 SYDVKM. The CDR3 consists of 15 residues. Trimming took 6 bases from V and 4 from J; bases not matched to a gene: 6.

The genes are TRBV6-5 and TRBJ1-1; a weak D match, TRBD1 (5 bases). Germline assignment: CDR1 MNHEY and CDR2 SVGAGI. This CDR3 has 12 residues. The V end lost 5 bases, the J end lost 10 bases, and 14 bases lay between the germline ends. CDR3 protein: CASSPRTLGAFF. The CDR3 DNA is TGTGCCAGCAGTCCTCGGACATTAGGAGCTTTCTTT.

This clone was seen only once. The V call is TRBV15, the J call TRBJ2-1; a weak D match, TRBD1 (6 bases). This CDR3 comprises 15 residues. Trimming cost V 4 bases and J 3 bases, with 13 bases left between them. Looked up from germline, CDR1 is LNHNV and CDR2 is YYDKDF (reference sequence). CDR3 in DNA: TGTGCCACCAGCATACAGGGTATGTACTACAATGAGCAGTTCTTC. Its translation is CATSIQGMYYNEQFF.

The CDR3 sequence is CASSFSYSNEQFF. CDR3 in DNA: TGTGCCAGCAGCTTTTCGTACAGCAATGAGCAGTTCTTC. The chain has TRBV11-2 and TRBJ2-1, with D hard to call. CDR1 and CDR2 (germline): SGHAT, FQNNGV. Trimming stripped 3 bases from V and 6 bases from J, with 9 bases between. This CDR3 contains 13 residues.

This clone was counted a few times. This chain uses TRBV5-1 with TRBJ2-3, with D tentatively TRBD2 (6 bases). The CDR3 sequence is 14 residues long. Germline CDR1 and CDR2: SGHRS and YFSETQ. Trimming removed 8 bases at V and 4 bases at J, with 17 bases between. CDR3 loop: CASDYGRGSDTQYF. The CDR3 coding sequence is TGCGCCAGTGACTACGGGAGAGGGTCAGATACGCAGTATTTT.

The chain is built from TRBV18 and TRBJ1-5, with D perhaps TRBD1 (5 bases). The length of the CDR3 is 15 residues. Trimming left V 1 base short and J 3 bases short, with 10 bases between. The germline V gene encodes CDR1 KGHSH and CDR2 LQKENI. The DNA of the CDR3 is TGTGCCAGCTCACCACTGGGGCAGGCCAATCAGCCCCAGCATTTT. Translation gives CASSPLGQANQPQHF.

This chain links TRBV5-6 with TRBJ1-2; weak D call: TRBD1 (6 bases). The CDR3 covers 15 residues. V lost 5 bases and J lost 4, with 18 bases in between. Germline CDR1 and CDR2: SGHDT and YYEEEE. DNA for the CDR3: TGTGCCAGCAGTCGCGCACTACAGGGAACCTATGGCTACACCTTC. Residues: CASSRALQGTYGYTF.

The chain joins TRBV30 to TRBJ1-6, with 9 bases that match TRBD1. CDR1 GTSNPN and CDR2 SVGIG come from the germline V gene (reference sequence). CDR3 length: 15 residues. The V segment lost 3 bases and the J segment 5 bases; nucleotides outside the gene matches: 5. CDR3 coding DNA: TGTGCCTGGAGGGAAAACAGGGGGCATAATTCACCCCTCCACTTT. Translated, it gives CAWRENRGHNSPLHF.

This rearrangement joins TRBV7-9 to TRBJ2-3; 9 positions agree with TRBD1. The CDR3 is made up of 15 amino acids. The J segment lost 6 bases and the V segment lost 5 bases, leaving 9 bases of the junction unmatched. Germline V gene data show CDR1 as SEHNR and CDR2 as FQNEAQ (reference sequence). Written as DNA, the CDR3 is TGTGCCAGCAGCCTAGGACAGGGGAAAATGGATACGCAGTATTTT. It translates to CASSLGQGKMDTQYF. The complete variable domain, with remaining parts taken from reference TRBV7-9 and TRBJ2-3, reads DTGVSQNPRHKITKRGQNVTFRCDPISEHNRLYWYRQTLGQGPEFLTYFQNEAQLEKSRLLSDRFSAERPKGSFSTLEIQRTEQGDSAMYLCASSLGQGKMDTQYFGPGTRLTVL.

CDR3 nucleotides: TGTGCCAGCAGCTTAAGTCCTAGCGGGAGAATTCTTTACAATGAGCAGTTCTTC. It translates to CASSLSPSGRILYNEQFF. The J gene is TRBJ2-1, the V gene TRBV7-2, with 10 bases aligning to TRBD2. The ends lost 2 bases at V and 4 bases at J; junction bases unmatched: 11. The germline V gene encodes CDR1 SGHTA and CDR2 FQGNSA. This CDR3 region has 18 residues. The variable domain in full, completed from reference TRBV7-2 and TRBJ2-1, reads GAGVSQSPSNKVTEKGKDVELRCDPISGHTALYWYRQSLGQGLEFLIYFQGNSAPDKSGLPSDRFSAERTGGSVSTLTIQRTQQEDSAVYLCASSLSPSGRILYNEQFFGPGTRLTVL.

V and J are TRBV2 and TRBJ2-4; possible D gene TRBD2, 5 bases. The CDR3 loop spans 17 amino acids. Germline-derived CDR1 and CDR2 are SNHLY and FYNNEI. V lost 7 bases and J lost 3, with 22 bases in between. This chain's CDR3 is CASKETPLLGLKNIQYF. The DNA of the CDR3 is TGTGCCAGCAAGGAGACACCCCTATTAGGACTCAAAAACATTCAGTACTTC.

The rearrangement links TRBV6-5 to TRBJ1-2; 9 nucleotides match TRBD1. Trimming at V came to 6 bases and at J to 8 bases, leaving 13 bases not matched to a gene. Germline values: CDR1 MNHEY, CDR2 SVGAGI. The CDR3 is 15 residues long. The CDR3, as DNA: TGTGCCAGCAGGAACAATAACAGGGGGCTGAAAGGCTACACCTTC. This sequence encodes CASRNNNRGLKGYTF.

The J gene is TRBJ1-3, the V gene TRBV9; D not resolved. Trimming pared 1 base from V and 0 bases from J, leaving 2 bases between. CDR1 is SGDLS and CDR2 is YYNGEE in the germline V gene. CDR3 length equals 13 residues. The CDR3 here is CASSVLSGNTIYF. The CDR3 DNA reads TGTGCCAGCAGCGTACTCTCTGGAAACACCATATATTTT.

This clone was recorded a few times. The chain uses TRBV4-3 and TRBJ1-2; D perhaps matches TRBD1 (6 bases). The CDR3 runs to 16 residues. V was trimmed by 1 base and J by 1 base, leaving 13 bases between them. Germline assignment: CDR1 LGHNA and CDR2 YSLEER. The CDR3 DNA is TGCGCCAGCAGCCAAGCCGGGGGGCCGCATAACTATGGCTACACCTTC. It yields the protein CASSQAGGPHNYGYTF.

This chain joins TRBV29-1 and TRBJ2-3; tentatively, D is TRBD2 (7 bases). CDR3 length: 13 amino acids. V shed 5 bases and J shed 6 bases, with 15 bases lying between them. The germline gives CDR1 SQVTM, CDR2 ANQGSEA. The CDR3 sequence: CSVQGTTLDTQYF. The CDR3 DNA reads TGCAGCGTTCAGGGGACTACGTTGGATACGCAGTATTTT.